This is a list of T cell receptor beta chains from one sample in a study of blood T cell repertoires in COVID-19. The repertoire was sequenced with immunoSEQ multiplex PCR; TCRdb's copy has only in-frame clones and lacks some. The sample holds about 250,000 clones; about 82% are singletons and the top ten take around 6.5%. The specimen sequenced was peripheral blood. All receptors come from a woman aged 55-69 years with active or convalescent COVID-19. Both conserved end residues are part of each CDR3. A D gene is named only where the DNA matches it firmly. A row's size may be missing; if present it is once, few, many or a size class.

D,V,size,J,CDR3,DNA
NA,TRBV20-1,NA,TRBJ2-7,CSARSKHEQYF,TGCAGTGCTAGATCCAAGCACGAGCAGTACTTC
NA,TRBV2,NA,TRBJ1-2,CASSIPAGDLGGYTF,TGTGCCAGCAGTATCCCAGCGGGGGATCTCGGTGGCTACACCTTC
NA,TRBV2,NA,TRBJ1-1,CASTGVYTEAFF,TGTGCCAGTACAGGCGTATACACTGAAGCTTTCTTT
NA,TRBV11-2,NA,TRBJ1-6,CASTPLIGGSNSPLHF,TGTGCCAGCACCCCCCTGATCGGGGGTTCGAATTCACCCCTCCACTTT
TRBD1,TRBV9,once,TRBJ1-4,CASSGTGGFEKLFF,TGTGCCAGCAGCGGGACAGGGGGCTTTGAAAAACTGTTTTTT
TRBD1,TRBV3-1/TRBV3-2,NA,TRBJ2-3,CASSHTKLGGQDTQYF,TGTGCCAGCAGCCATACAAAATTAGGGGGCCAAGATACGCAGTATTTT
TRBD2,TRBV7-7,NA,TRBJ2-7,CASSAGTSGINEQYF,TGTGCTAGCAGCGCCGGGACTAGCGGGATAAACGAGCAGTACTTC
NA,TRBV3-1/TRBV3-2,NA,TRBJ2-2,CASSPSGGNTGELFF,TGTGCCAGCAGCCCTTCCGGGGGGAACACCGGGGAGCTGTTTTTT
TRBD2,TRBV5-1,once,TRBJ2-1,CASSLGLAGGWSADNEQFF,TGCGCCAGCAGCTTGGGACTAGCGGGAGGATGGAGCGCAGACAATGAGCAGTTCTTC
TRBD1,TRBV5-1,once,TRBJ1-2,CASSLAGQEANYGYTF,TGCGCCAGCAGCTTGGCCGGACAGGAAGCTAACTATGGCTACACCTTC
NA,TRBV7-8,few,TRBJ1-1,CASSPRLPRAEAFF,TGTGCCAGCAGCCCTCGGTTACCGAGGGCTGAAGCTTTCTTT
TRBD1,TRBV13,NA,TRBJ1-1,CASRVRGQNTEAFF,TGTGCCAGCAGAGTAAGGGGGCAGAACACTGAAGCTTTCTTT
NA,TRBV19,NA,TRBJ1-4,CASSLSQLNRNEKLFF,TGTGCCAGTAGTTTGAGTCAGCTTAACAGGAATGAAAAACTGTTTTTT
NA,TRBV6-5,NA,TRBJ1-1,CASRIDINTEAFF,TGTGCCAGCAGGATTGACATTAACACTGAAGCTTTCTTT
NA,TRBV11-3,NA,TRBJ2-1,CASSLGRGSYNEQFF,TGTGCCAGCAGCTTAGGGCGGGGTAGTTACAATGAGCAGTTCTTC
NA,TRBV11-3,NA,TRBJ2-3,CASSPRTGGADTQYF,TGTGCCAGCAGCCCTCGGACAGGAGGGGCAGATACGCAGTATTTT
TRBD2,TRBV6-4,once,TRBJ2-1,CASSDTSGPPHNEQFF,TGTGCCAGCAGTGACACTAGCGGACCCCCCCACAATGAGCAGTTCTTC
TRBD1,TRBV7-9,few,TRBJ1-6,CASSLAQGAYNSPLHF,TGTGCCAGCAGCTTGGCACAGGGGGCCTATAATTCACCCCTCCACTTT
TRBD1,TRBV6-5,few,TRBJ2-1,CASKQGTYNEQFF,TGTGCCAGCAAACAGGGGACCTACAATGAGCAGTTCTTC
TRBD2,TRBV11-3,NA,TRBJ2-7,CASSFAGGPSYEQYF,TGTGCCAGCAGCTTCGCGGGAGGTCCCTCCTACGAGCAGTACTTC
NA,TRBV7-9,few,TRBJ2-1,CASSLMRPYNEQFF,TGTGCCAGCAGCTTAATGCGCCCTTACAATGAGCAGTTCTTC
TRBD1,TRBV5-4,NA,TRBJ2-6,CASSWGQISQANVLTF,TGTGCCAGCAGCTGGGGACAGATTAGTCAGGCCAACGTCCTGACTTTC
NA,TRBV29-1,once,TRBJ2-5,CSALSRVYGETQYF,TGCAGCGCTCTGTCCAGGGTCTACGGAGAGACCCAGTACTTC
TRBD1,TRBV5-1,NA,TRBJ1-1,CASSLVRGWSAFF,TGCGCCAGCAGCTTGGTCAGGGGGTGGTCAGCTTTCTTT
TRBD1,TRBV5-6,NA,TRBJ2-1,CASSADGTGGIGEQFF,TGTGCCAGCAGCGCGGATGGGACAGGGGGCATCGGTGAGCAGTTCTTC
TRBD2,TRBV3-1/TRBV3-2,NA,TRBJ2-7,CASSQAYSGGSYEQYF,TGTGCCAGCAGCCAAGCATATAGCGGGGGTTCCTACGAGCAGTACTTC
NA,TRBV27,once,TRBJ1-6,CASGLGHHNSPLHF,TGTGCCAGCGGTCTAGGACACCATAATTCACCCCTCCACTTT
TRBD2,TRBV11-2,NA,TRBJ2-5,CASSPAGGWETQYF,TGTGCCAGCAGTCCAGCGGGGGGCTGGGAGACCCAGTACTTC
NA,TRBV19,NA,TRBJ2-3,CASSHLSDSTDTQYF,TGTGCCAGTAGTCATCTTAGCGATAGCACAGATACGCAGTATTTT
TRBD1,TRBV10-3,once,TRBJ1-5,CAIRAGTGDQPQHF,TGTGCCATCAGGGCCGGGACAGGTGATCAGCCCCAGCATTTT
NA,TRBV5-1,NA,TRBJ2-1,CASSLAGGVPGNEQFF,TGCGCCAGCAGCCTGGCGGGCGGGGTCCCAGGGAATGAGCAGTTCTTC
NA,TRBV5-5,once,TRBJ2-2,CASSLRQTNTGELFF,TGTGCCAGCAGCTTGAGACAGACGAACACCGGGGAGCTGTTTTTT
NA,TRBV28,NA,TRBJ1-2,CASSSRGRNYGYTF,TGTGCCAGCAGTTCCAGGGGTAGGAACTATGGCTACACCTTC
TRBD2,TRBV10-3,NA,TRBJ2-3,CAINRLAGGQDTQYF,TGTGCCATCAATAGACTAGCGGGGGGTCAAGATACGCAGTATTTT
NA,TRBV5-1,NA,TRBJ2-2,CASSAEANTGELFF,TGCGCCAGCAGCGCGGAGGCGAACACCGGGGAGCTGTTTTTT
NA,TRBV6-1,NA,TRBJ1-5,CASSDGGRSYQPQHF,TGTGCCAGCAGTGACGGGGGGCGTAGTTATCAGCCCCAGCATTTT
NA,TRBV10-3,NA,TRBJ2-1,CAISEEGLPDPYNEQFF,TGTGCCATCAGTGAGGAGGGACTCCCAGACCCATACAATGAGCAGTTCTTC
NA,TRBV3-1/TRBV3-2,NA,TRBJ1-3,CASSLGTGVSGNTIYF,TGTGCCAGCAGCCTCGGAACCGGAGTTTCTGGAAACACCATATATTTT
NA,TRBV27,NA,TRBJ1-3,CASSVTVGGNTIYF,TGTGCCAGCAGTGTTACAGTCGGTGGAAACACCATATATTTT
NA,TRBV7-2,NA,TRBJ2-1,CASSHPGGPVYEQFF,TGTGCCAGCAGCCATCCCGGGGGGCCGGTCTATGAGCAGTTCTTC
TRBD1,TRBV28,NA,TRBJ1-4,CASSFWTGGMEKLFF,TGTGCCAGCAGTTTCTGGACAGGGGGCATGGAAAAACTGTTTTTT
NA,TRBV5-1,NA,TRBJ1-2,CASSLAQNNYGYTF,TGCGCCAGCAGCTTGGCGCAGAACAACTATGGCTACACCTTC
NA,TRBV6-5,NA,TRBJ2-2,CASSYTGGTGELFF,TGTGCCAGCAGTTACACGGGTGGCACCGGGGAGCTGTTTTTT
TRBD2,TRBV6-6,NA,TRBJ2-3,CASSPGLARGTDTQYF,TGTGCCAGCAGTCCCGGACTAGCCCGGGGCACAGATACGCAGTATTTT
NA,TRBV10-2,NA,TRBJ2-1,CASSEVVADYNEQFF,TGCGCCAGCAGTGAGGTGGTAGCGGACTACAATGAGCAGTTCTTC
TRBD2,TRBV6-5,many,TRBJ2-1,CVTGGEAYNEQFF,TGTGTCACGGGGGGGGAAGCGTACAATGAGCAGTTCTTC
TRBD2,TRBV2,NA,TRBJ2-5,CASRLASGRAGETQYF,TGTGCCAGCAGACTAGCTAGCGGGAGGGCCGGGGAGACCCAGTACTTC
TRBD1,TRBV19,NA,TRBJ1-2,CASHQAGGSVYGYTF,TGTGCCAGTCATCAAGCAGGGGGATCTGTCTATGGCTACACCTTC
TRBD1,TRBV9,NA,TRBJ2-1,CASSLRDRVYNEQFF,TGTGCCAGCAGTCTCCGGGACAGGGTTTACAATGAGCAGTTCTTC
NA,TRBV5-1,NA,TRBJ2-2,CASSPRGAENTGELFF,TGCGCCAGCTCCCCGCGGGGAGCAGAGAACACCGGGGAGCTGTTTTTT
NA,TRBV19,NA,TRBJ1-4,CASSILGGGNEKLFF,TGTGCCAGTAGTATTCTAGGTGGTGGTAATGAAAAACTGTTTTTT
NA,TRBV4-1,few,TRBJ2-2,CASSSGRGAFTGELFF,TGCGCCAGCAGTTCTGGGAGGGGGGCTTTCACCGGGGAGCTGTTTTTT
TRBD1,TRBV5-1,NA,TRBJ1-4,CASSLRDRAEKLFF,TGCGCCAGCAGCCTCCGGGACAGGGCGGAAAAACTGTTTTTT